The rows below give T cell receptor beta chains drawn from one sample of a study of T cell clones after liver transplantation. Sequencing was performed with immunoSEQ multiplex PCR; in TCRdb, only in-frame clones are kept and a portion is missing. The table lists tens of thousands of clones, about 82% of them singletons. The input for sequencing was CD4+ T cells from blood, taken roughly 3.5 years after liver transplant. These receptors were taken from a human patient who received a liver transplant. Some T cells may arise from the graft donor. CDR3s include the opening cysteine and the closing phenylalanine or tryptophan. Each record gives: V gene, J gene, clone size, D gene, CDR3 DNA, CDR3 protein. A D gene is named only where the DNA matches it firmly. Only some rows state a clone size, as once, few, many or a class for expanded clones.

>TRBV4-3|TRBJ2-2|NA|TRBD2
TGCGCCAGCAGCCAATCACTAGCGGGAGGGCCGAAGTACACCGGGGAGCTGTTTTTT
CASSQSLAGGPKYTGELFF
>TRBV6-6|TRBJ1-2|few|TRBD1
TGTGCCAGCAGTTTAGGACAGGGGAACTATGGCTACACCTTC
CASSLGQGNYGYTF
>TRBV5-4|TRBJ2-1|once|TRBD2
TGTGCCTACAGGATAGCGGGAGGGTCCTACAATGAGCAGTTCTTC
CAYRIAGGSYNEQFF
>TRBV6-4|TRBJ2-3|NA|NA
TGTGCCAGCAGTGACTCTGGAGGGAGCACAGATACGCAGTATTTT
CASSDSGGSTDTQYF
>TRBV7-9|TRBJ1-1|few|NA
TGTGCCAGCTTCGGCAGGGGCCCTACTGAAGCTTTCTTT
CASFGRGPTEAFF
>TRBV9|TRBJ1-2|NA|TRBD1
TGTGCCAGCAGCGTAGGCAGGGGGCTTGACTATGGCTACACCTTC
CASSVGRGLDYGYTF
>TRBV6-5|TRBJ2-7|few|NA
TGTGCCAGCAGTTACTCCTCCTACGAGCAGTACTTC
CASSYSSYEQYF
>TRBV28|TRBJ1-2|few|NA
TGTGCCAGCAGTTTAGGGGGCAGGGTGAACTATGGCTACACCTTC
CASSLGGRVNYGYTF
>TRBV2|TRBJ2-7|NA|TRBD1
TGTGCCAGCAGAGGAACCGGGACAGGGGTCTTCTACGAGCAGTACTTC
CASRGTGTGVFYEQYF
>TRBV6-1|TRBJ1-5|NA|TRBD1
TGTGCCAGCAGTAAAGGGACAGCCGGTAGCAATCAGCCCCAGCATTTT
CASSKGTAGSNQPQHF
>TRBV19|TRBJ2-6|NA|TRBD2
TGTGCCAGTAGTAGCGGGAGGGGTGGGGCCAACGTCCTGACTTTC
CASSSGRGGANVLTF
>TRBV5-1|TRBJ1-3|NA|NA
TGCGCCAGCAGCTTGGAACGCTTGTCTGGAAACACCATATATTTT
CASSLERLSGNTIYF
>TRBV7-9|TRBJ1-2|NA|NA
TGTGCCAGCAGCTTATTCGGGATTTCAGGTGGCTACACCTTC
CASSLFGISGGYTF
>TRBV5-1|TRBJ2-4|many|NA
TGCGCCAGCAGCTTGGGAACAGGCCCCCTAAACATTCAGTACTTC
CASSLGTGPLNIQYF
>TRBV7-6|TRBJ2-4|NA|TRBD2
TGTGCCAGCAGCTTAGGTGCCCTAGCGGGCGTTCAGTACTTC
CASSLGALAGVQYF
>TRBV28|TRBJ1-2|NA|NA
TGTGCCAGCAGTAGATACCCTGAACGGAGACTTACCAACTATGGCTACACCTTC
CASSRYPERRLTNYGYTF
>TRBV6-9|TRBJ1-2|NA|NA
TGTGCCAGCAGTTCCCCCCGGCGGGGTAACGGGGGGGACTCCGTCTATGGCTACACCTTC
CASSSPRRGNGGDSVYGYTF
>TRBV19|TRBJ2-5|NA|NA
TGTGCCAGTAGCTCGAACAGAGGCGAGGTAACCCAGTACTTC
CASSSNRGEVTQYF
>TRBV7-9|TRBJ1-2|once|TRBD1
TGTGCCAGCAGCTTCTCACAGGGGAACTATGGCTACACCTTC
CASSFSQGNYGYTF
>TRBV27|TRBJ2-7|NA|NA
TGTGCCAGCAGGCGGGGAGGTGCCTACGAGCAGTACTTC
CASRRGGAYEQYF
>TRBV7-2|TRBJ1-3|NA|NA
TGTGCCAGCAGCTTAGCCCCCCTAGGATCTGGAAACACCATATATTTT
CASSLAPLGSGNTIYF
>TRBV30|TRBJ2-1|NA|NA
TGTGCCTGGAGTGCCCATGAGCAGTTCTTC
CAWSAHEQFF
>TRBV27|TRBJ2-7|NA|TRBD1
TGTGCCAGCAGGAGACAGGGGCTTAGCTCCTACGAGCAGTACTTC
CASRRQGLSSYEQYF
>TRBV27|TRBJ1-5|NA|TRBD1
TGTGCCAGCAGTACCCGGACAGGGGGCATAACGCCCCAGCATTTT
CASSTRTGGITPQHF
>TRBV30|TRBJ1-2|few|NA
TGTGCCTGGAGCAACTCGAGGGCAGGTTTCTATGGCTACACCTTC
CAWSNSRAGFYGYTF
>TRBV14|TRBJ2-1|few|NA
TGTGCCAGCAGTCATCGAGTGACAGGATGGAAGTCCTACAATGAGCAGTTCTTC
CASSHRVTGWKSYNEQFF
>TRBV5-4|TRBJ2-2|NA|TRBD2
TGTGCCAGCAGCTTGGGTGCCGGGAGGGGCACCGGGGAGCTGTTTTTT
CASSLGAGRGTGELFF
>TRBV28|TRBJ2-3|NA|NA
TGTGCCAGCAGTTTTCGTGGGGTCAGGGAGGCCTTCGATACGCAGTATTTT
CASSFRGVREAFDTQYF
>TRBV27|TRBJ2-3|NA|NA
TGTGCCAGCAGTTTGGGCCCCGGAGACAGCGGGCCTGGAGCAGATACGCAGTATTTT
CASSLGPGDSGPGADTQYF
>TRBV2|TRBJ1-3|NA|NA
TGTGCCAGCAGTGCATCAGGGGCTGGAAACACCATATATTTT
CASSASGAGNTIYF
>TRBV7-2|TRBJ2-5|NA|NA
TGTGCCAGCTTACTAGTAGAGACCCAGTACTTC
CASLLVETQYF
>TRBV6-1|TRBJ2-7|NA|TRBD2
TGTGCCAGCAGGTTTAGCGGGGGCCCCTACGAGCAGTACTTC
CASRFSGGPYEQYF
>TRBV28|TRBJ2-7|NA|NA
TGTGCCAGCAGTTTAGGACGGGAAGACTCCTACGAGCAGTACTTC
CASSLGREDSYEQYF
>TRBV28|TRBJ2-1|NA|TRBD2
TGTGCCAGCAGTTCAACTAGCGGGAGGGCCCCAAACAATGAGCAGTTCTTC
CASSSTSGRAPNNEQFF
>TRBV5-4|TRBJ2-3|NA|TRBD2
TGTGCCAGCAGCCAGGGACTAGCGGGAGAGGATACGCAGTATTTT
CASSQGLAGEDTQYF
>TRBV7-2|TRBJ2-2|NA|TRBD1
TGTGCCAGCAGACTAAGACAGGGCGTAAACACCGGGGAGCTGTTTTTT
CASRLRQGVNTGELFF